Sequencing of this T cell receptor (gamma chain) was carried out in a study of Vδ1+ human thymocytes. The CDR3 consists of 17 residues. Germline V gene data show CDR1 as GITISATS and CDR2 as ISYDGTV (reference sequence). The V gene end was trimmed by 0 bases and the J gene end by 6 bases; junction bases not matched to a gene: 5. After alphabeta T cell depletion, CD3+ Vdelta1+ Vdelta2- thymocytes were sorted. This clone has only a few counts. Antigen: not known. Extracted RNA was reverse transcribed into cDNA. Multiplex PCR used pooled V-gene forward primers and a constant-region reverse primer to amplify CDR3s. TCRdb redid clone calling on the multiplex PCR reads using CATT. The sample has over 25,000 gamma-chain clones; 15% to 25% are singletons. Study-level findings and limits: Despite high sort purity, about 19% of thymic T cell receptor delta sequences were Vdelta2. Highly polyclonal TRG and TRD repertoires with Gaussian CDR3 length distributions appeared in thymus.

The receptor comes from a boy under two years old who had congenital heart surgery. The rearrangement joins TRGV9 to TRGJP. The sequencing input was Vdelta1+ gamma-delta thymocytes from the thymus. The sample's subset: FACS-sorted CD3+ TCRalphabeta- TCRVdelta1+ TCRVdelta2- thymocytes. CDR3 region: CALWEVLRELGKKIKVF. Here the CDR3 DNA reads TGTGCCTTGTGGGAGGTGCTAAGAGAGTTGGGCAAAAAAATCAAGGTATTT.